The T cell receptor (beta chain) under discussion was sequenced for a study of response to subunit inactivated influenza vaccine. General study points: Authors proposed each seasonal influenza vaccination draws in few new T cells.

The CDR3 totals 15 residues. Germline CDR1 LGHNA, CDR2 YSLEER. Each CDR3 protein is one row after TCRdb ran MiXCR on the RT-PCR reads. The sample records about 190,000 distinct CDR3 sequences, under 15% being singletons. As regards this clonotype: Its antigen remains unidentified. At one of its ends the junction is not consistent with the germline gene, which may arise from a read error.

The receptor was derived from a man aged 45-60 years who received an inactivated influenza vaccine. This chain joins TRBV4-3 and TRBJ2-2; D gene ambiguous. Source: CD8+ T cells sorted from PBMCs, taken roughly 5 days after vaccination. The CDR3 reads CTSSQDTRNTGELFF. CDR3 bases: TGCACCAGCAGCCAAGATACGCGTAACACCGGGGAGCTGTTTTTT.